These 26 T cell receptor beta chains were sequenced from one sample in a study of blood T cell repertoires in COVID-19. Libraries were prepared by immunoSEQ multiplex PCR; TCRdb keeps only in-frame clonotypes and omits some of them. The sample includes approximately 140,000 clones, 80% to 90% of them seen just once. Material for sequencing was peripheral blood. These TCRs come from a man in his 70s with acute or convalescent COVID-19.

The chain joins TRBV10-3 to TRBJ2-7; 9 nucleotides align to TRBD2. This CDR3 is built from 16 residues. V was pared by 1 base and J by 0 bases, with 4 bases of the junction left unmatched. Germline CDR1 is ENHRY and CDR2 is SYGVKD. CDR3 nucleotide sequence: TGTGCCATCAGTGAGTTAAGTAGCGGGAGCTCCTACGAGCAGTACTTC. Its translation: CAISELSSGSSYEQYF.

The chain links TRBV10-3 to TRBJ2-7; a weak D match, TRBD1 (5 bases). The CDR3 extends over 12 amino acids. Trimming took off 4 bases at V and 2 bases at J, with 6 bases between the two ends. Looked up from germline, CDR1 is ENHRY and CDR2 is SYGVKD. The CDR3 region is CAISGQPYEQYF. CDR3 DNA sequence: TGTGCCATCAGTGGACAGCCCTACGAGCAGTACTTC.

V is TRBV4-2 and J is TRBJ1-1; no clear D. The V gene lost 0 bases and the J gene lost 1 base, with 6 bases spanning the gap. CDR1 LGHNA and CDR2 YNFKEQ come from the germline V gene. CDR3 length: 14 residues. CDR3 coding DNA: TGTGCCAGCAGCCAAGATCTGGCGAACACTGAAGCTTTCTTT. Translation gives CASSQDLANTEAFF.

Turning to this clone: A junction boundary mismatches the germline segment, possibly from a read error. The chain uses TRBV6-5 and TRBJ1-1, with 8 bases fitting TRBD1. CDR1 is MNHEY and CDR2 is SVGAGI in the germline V gene. CDR3 size: 13 residues. CDR3 region: CASSSTRDRGGLF. DNA for the CDR3: TGTGCCAGCAGTTCTACCCGAGACAGGGGCGGACTCTTT.

The rearrangement joins TRBV7-9 to TRBJ1-6; 7 bases are a match to TRBD1. V trimming: 1 base; J trimming: 12 bases; junction bases outside the gene matches: 9. CDR3 size: 15 residues. Per germline, CDR1 SEHNR and CDR2 FQNEAQ (reference sequence). CDR3 amino acids: CASSLDSRGLRPLHF. The CDR3 DNA reads as TGTGCCAGCAGCTTAGATTCAAGGGGGCTAAGACCCCTCCACTTT.

This clone was counted a single time. The chain carries TRBV6-2 or TRBV6-3 and TRBJ2-1, with a possible D match to TRBD1 (6 bases). The CDR3 has 14 residues. Trimming stripped 6 bases from V and 3 bases from J, with 12 bases between. Germline CDR1 and CDR2: MNHEY and SVGEGT. CDR3 loop: CASSPYRVYNEQFF. The CDR3 nucleotides read TGTGCCAGCAGCCCTTACAGGGTCTACAATGAGCAGTTCTTC.

The rearrangement joins TRBV7-9 to TRBJ2-3, with 10 positions matching TRBD2. CDR3 length: 14 amino acids. CDR1 and CDR2 (germline): SEHNR, FQNEAQ (reference sequence). With 5 bases clipped from V and 4 bases from J, the junction kept 3 bases outside the gene matches. In DNA, the CDR3 is TGTGCCAGCAGCCCGGGACTAGCGTCAGATACGCAGTATTTT. Translating gives CASSPGLASDTQYF.

The chain employs TRBV24-1 and TRBJ1-2; no reliable D call. Germline V gene data show CDR1 as KGHDR and CDR2 as SFDVKD. There are 12 residues in the CDR3. The V end was cut by 6 bases, the J end by 2 bases, with 6 bases between. The CDR3 region is CATSPGNYGYTF. CDR3 DNA sequence: TGTGCCACCAGTCCGGGGAACTATGGCTACACCTTC.

The V and J genes are TRBV7-8 and TRBJ2-7; TRBD2 is a possible D gene (6 bases). The CDR3 is 14 residues long. Trimming left V 5 bases short and J 3 bases short, with 14 bases between. The V gene's germline CDR1 is SGHVS and CDR2 FQNEAQ. CDR3 amino acids: CASSPLAGGYEQYF. The CDR3, as DNA: TGTGCCAGCAGCCCACTAGCCGGGGGCTACGAGCAGTACTTC.

The V call is TRBV28, the J call TRBJ1-5, with 9 bases aligning to TRBD1. Losses at the gene ends were 5 bases for V and 6 bases for J; bases not matched to a gene: 8. CDR1 is MDHEN, CDR2 SYDVKM, per germline. The CDR3 is 15 residues long. CDR3 nucleotide sequence: TGTGCCAGCAGTCAGGACAGGGGAAAATTTCAGCCCCAGCATTTT. It codes for CASSQDRGKFQPQHF. Full variable domain (outside the CDR3, taken from reference TRBV28 and TRBJ1-5): DVKVTQSSRYLVKRTGEKVFLECVQDMDHENMFWYRQDPGLGLRLIYFSYDVKMKEKGDIPEGYSVSREKKERFSLILESASTNQTSMYLCASSQDRGKFQPQHFGDGTRLSIL.

The chain uses TRBV28 and TRBJ2-1; TRBD2 matches at 7 bases. The V gene end was trimmed by 5 bases and the J gene end by 2 bases; junction bases not matched to a gene: 6. Germline CDR1 reads MDHEN; CDR2 reads SYDVKM. CDR3 length: 15 amino acids. CDR3 sequence: CASSEEGRAYNEQFF. The CDR3 region has the DNA TGTGCCAGCAGTGAGGAGGGGAGGGCCTACAATGAGCAGTTCTTC.

The rearrangement links TRBV27 to TRBJ1-4; TRBD1 matches at 7 bases. The CDR3 spans 15 residues. Germline V lookup: CDR1 MNHEY, CDR2 SMNVEV (reference sequence). V lost 4 bases to trimming and J lost 3 bases; unmatched junction nucleotides: 5. DNA for the CDR3: TGTGCCAGCAGTTCCCGACAGGGTTCTAATGAAAAACTGTTTTTT. Its protein product is CASSSRQGSNEKLFF.

In this sample, this clone turned up a few times. The chain joins TRBV5-1 to TRBJ2-2, with D uncertain. From germline, CDR1 is SGHRS and CDR2 YFSETQ. The germline V and J ends were trimmed by 4 bases and 5 bases, with 12 bases remaining between them. This CDR3 is 14 amino acids long. In DNA form, the CDR3 reads TGCGCCAGCAGCCCAGACACATTTACCGGGGAGCTGTTTTTT. Protein sequence: CASSPDTFTGELFF.

Notes on this clone: Being one base from a much bigger clone, this may be a read error. This chain connects TRBV3-1 (or the pseudogene TRBV3-2) to TRBJ2-7; D uncertain. Trimming took 6 bases from V and 2 from J, leaving 5 bases between them. The CDR3 loop spans 11 amino acids. CDR1 and CDR2 from the germline V gene are LGHDT and YNNKEL (reference sequence). This CDR3 reads CASSLTYEQYF. In DNA form, the CDR3 reads TGTGCCAGCAGTCTTACCTACGAGCAGTACTTC.

V is TRBV7-8 and J is TRBJ2-7; D possibly corresponds to TRBD2 (5 bases). This CDR3 contains 13 residues. CDR1 and CDR2 from the germline V gene are SGHVS and FQNEAQ. V was trimmed by 3 bases and J by 3 bases, leaving 9 bases between them. The CDR3 sequence is CASSFGGDYEQYF. The CDR3 DNA is TGTGCCAGCAGCTTCGGAGGTGACTACGAGCAGTACTTC.

The gene calls are TRBV11-2 and TRBJ1-4; the match to TRBD1 covers 8 bases. J lost 6 bases, V lost 4 bases, and 4 bases had no gene match. The CDR3 runs 14 residues. Germline V gene sequence: CDR1 SGHAT, CDR2 FQNNGV. This CDR3 is CASSSGQGYEKLFF. The DNA for the CDR3 is TGTGCCAGCAGCTCCGGACAGGGCTATGAAAAACTGTTTTTT. The full variable domain, in which reference TRBV11-2 and TRBJ1-4 provide the parts outside the CDR3, is EAGVAQSPRYKIIEKRQSVAFWCNPISGHATLYWYQQILGQGPKLLIQFQNNGVVDDSQLPKDRFSAERLKGVDSTLKIQPAKLEDSAVYLCASSSGQGYEKLFFGSGTQLSVL.

The chain combines TRBV18 with TRBJ2-1; a weak D match, TRBD1 (5 bases). Trimming left V 5 bases short and J 7 bases short, with 18 bases between. Per germline, CDR1 KGHSH and CDR2 LQKENI. CDR3 length equals 15 residues. The CDR3 loop is CASSWVAQATNEQFF. The CDR3 nucleotides read TGTGCCAGCTCATGGGTTGCACAGGCTACAAATGAGCAGTTCTTC.

The V and J genes are TRBV7-9 and TRBJ2-1, with 8 bases fitting TRBD1. V lost 1 base to trimming and J lost 8 bases; unmatched junction nucleotides: 7. In germline, CDR1 is SEHNR, CDR2 FQNEAQ (reference sequence). The CDR3 is 15 residues long. This CDR3 is CASSLGQGAGDEQFF. CDR3 sequence (DNA): TGTGCCAGCAGCTTAGGTCAGGGGGCGGGCGATGAGCAGTTCTTC.

The CDR3 bases are TGTGCCAGCAGCCGGCGGGAGGGGGGAAGGGCCCAGTACTTC. Translated: CASSRREGGRAQYF. The chain has TRBV11-2 and TRBJ2-5; 9 positions agree with TRBD2. Germline V lookup: CDR1 SGHAT, CDR2 FQNNGV. This CDR3 region has 14 residues. V shed 5 bases, J shed 9 bases, and the junction held 10 bases outside the gene matches.

This chain links TRBV6-2 or TRBV6-3 with TRBJ2-3; a weak D match, TRBD2 (6 bases). The CDR3 runs 15 residues. The V gene lost 2 bases and the J gene lost 0 bases, with 9 bases spanning the gap. CDR1 is MNHEY and CDR2 is SVGEGT in the germline V gene. CDR3 loop: CASSYGTLSTDTQYF. The CDR3 DNA follows: TGTGCCAGCAGTTACGGGACTCTTAGCACAGATACGCAGTATTTT.

CDR3 nucleotides: TGTGCCAGCAGTGGTCCCGGGACAGGGTCTGGGGCCAACGTCCTGACTTTC. As protein: CASSGPGTGSGANVLTF. The V gene is TRBV6-2 or TRBV6-3, the J gene TRBJ2-6; 9 positions match TRBD1. The CDR3 has 17 amino acids. V lost 5 bases to trimming and J lost 1 base; unmatched junction nucleotides: 6. The germline V gene encodes CDR1 MNHEY and CDR2 SVGEGT.

The chain joins TRBV30 to TRBJ1-2; TRBD1 agrees at 7 bases. The junction had 4 bases not matched to a gene; V was cut back by 3 bases and J by 3 bases. This CDR3 contains 13 residues. Germline V gene lookup returns CDR1 GTSNPN and CDR2 SVGIG (reference sequence). CDR3 bases: TGTGCCTGGAGCTCAGGGGGTCACTATGGCTACACCTTC. Translating gives CAWSSGGHYGYTF.

This clone was seen only a few times. The V call is TRBV10-3, the J call TRBJ2-7, with a weak D call TRBD1 (6 bases). V lost 3 bases and J lost 2, with 11 bases in between. The CDR3 spans 14 residues. Germline lookup yields CDR1 ENHRY and CDR2 SYGVKD. CDR3 DNA: TGTGCCATCAGTGATCAGGGGAGTGCCTACGAGCAGTACTTC. Its translation: CAISDQGSAYEQYF.

This chain joins TRBV5-1 and TRBJ2-5, with 11 bases aligning to TRBD1. Germline CDR1 is SGHRS and CDR2 is YFSETQ. The trim removed 3 bases at V and 5 bases at J, leaving 6 bases unmatched. The CDR3 runs 15 residues. CDR3 nucleotide sequence: TGCGCCAGCAGCTCCCGGACAGGGGGCGCTGAGACCCAGTACTTC. The encoded protein is CASSSRTGGAETQYF.

This chain links TRBV19 with TRBJ2-7; TRBD1 might be the D (5 bases). Germline CDR1 is LNHDA and CDR2 is SQIVND (reference sequence). This CDR3 is 12 amino acids long. V lost 5 bases and J lost 5, with 10 bases in between. CDR3 protein: CASSGQGHEQYF. CDR3 bases: TGTGCCAGTAGTGGGCAGGGCCACGAGCAGTACTTC.

This clone was detected once. The chain links TRBV6-1 to TRBJ1-1; D gene unclear. The CDR3 loop spans 17 amino acids. Trimming shortened V by 1 base and J by 1 base, and 16 bases separated the two germline ends. Germline CDR1 reads MNHNS; CDR2 reads SASEGT. The CDR3 DNA reads TGTGCCAGCAGTGAAGAGGCGACTCCAGTAAGGAACACTGAAGCTTTCTTT. Translated: CASSEEATPVRNTEAFF.